This T cell receptor beta chain was identified in a study of blood T cell repertoires in COVID-19. Study context: Samples taken during acute and convalescent COVID-19 were collected in the United States, Italy and Spain. In each case, the material was cDNA or gDNA derived from T cells, B-cell-depleted T cells, or PBMCs.

Researchers sorted participants into cohorts using their self-reported clinical history. Donors in Cohort 3 who had recovered were those with two negative PCRs, healthcare professional clearance, or resolution of their symptoms. Some clones are missing from TCRdb's copy, which holds only in-frame ones; the method was immunoSEQ multiplex PCR. The sample has roughly 200,000 clones; approximately 85% are singletons. Germline CDR1 KGHDR, CDR2 SFDVKD. The CDR3 totals 17 residues. V dropped 3 bases and J dropped 3; count of bases not matched to a gene: 10. This TCR was recovered from a middle-aged man who had recovered from COVID-19. The sample was PBMCs or T cells enriched from blood (not recorded which). This chain joins TRBV24-1 and TRBJ1-2; TRBD1 aligns across 9 bases. CDR3 protein: CATSDPRQGVQDYGYTF. The DNA for the CDR3 is TGTGCCACCAGTGATCCCCGACAGGGGGTACAAGACTATGGCTACACCTTC.